What follows are 5 T cell receptor beta chains derived from one specimen sequenced in a study of blood T cell repertoires in COVID-19. Clones were sequenced by immunoSEQ multiplex PCR, and TCRdb holds only the in-frame ones, with some missing. The sample lists approximately 360,000 clones, more than 70% occurring once. What was sequenced was PBMCs or T cells enriched from blood (not recorded which). The receptors stem from a man aged 35-49 years in a cohort exposed to, infected with or recovered from COVID-19 (not recorded which).

The CDR3 sequence: CASSKRTGWTEAFF. The CDR3 coding sequence is TGTGCCAGCAGTAAACGGACAGGGTGGACTGAAGCTTTCTTT. This chain connects TRBV28 to TRBJ1-1, with 8 nucleotides matching TRBD1. Germline-derived CDR1 and CDR2 are MDHEN and SYDVKM. The trim removed 5 bases at V and 5 bases at J, leaving 7 bases unmatched. The CDR3 runs to 14 residues.

This clone was recorded once. The CDR3 DNA sequence: TGTGCCAGCAGCCAAACTAGCGGGAGGTCCAACGAGCAGTACTTC. The encoded protein is CASSQTSGRSNEQYF. The chain is built from TRBV7-2 and TRBJ2-7, with TRBD2 identical over 12 bases. Trimming cost V 5 bases and J 5 bases; bases outside gene matches: 7. Germline assignment: CDR1 SGHTA and CDR2 FQGNSA. CDR3 length: 15 residues. Full variable domain (outside the CDR3, taken from reference TRBV7-2 and TRBJ2-7): GAGVSQSPSNKVTEKGKDVELRCDPISGHTALYWYRQSLGQGLEFLIYFQGNSAPDKSGLPSDRFSAERTGGSVSTLTIQRTQQEDSAVYLCASSQTSGRSNEQYFGPGTRLTVT.

This sequence joins TRBV21-1 and TRBJ2-7; the tabulated D call, TRBD1, remains unverified against the DNA. TRBV21-1 is a documented pseudogene. The CDR3 spans 13 residues. The CDR3 is CASSKTGGLEQYF. The CDR3 region has the DNA TGTGCCAGCAGCAAGACAGGGGGACTCGAGCAGTACTTC.

V gene TRBV29-1 combines with J gene TRBJ1-1; 9 nucleotides line up with TRBD1. The ends lost 4 bases at V and 10 bases at J; junction bases unmatched: 7. CDR1 is SQVTM and CDR2 is ANQGSEA in the germline V gene. The CDR3 length is 12 residues. The CDR3 DNA is TGCAGCGTTGTACAGGGGGCGGGGGTAGCTTTCTTT. It specifies CSVVQGAGVAFF.

This sequence joins TRBV5-5 and TRBJ1-5, with 9 bases that match TRBD1. Germline V gene data show CDR1 as SGHKS and CDR2 as YYEKEE (reference sequence). CDR3 size: 15 residues. The CDR3 DNA follows: TGTGCAAAAAGGGGGACAGGGCCTAGCAATCAGCCCCAGCATTTT. Translation gives CAKRGTGPSNQPQHF.